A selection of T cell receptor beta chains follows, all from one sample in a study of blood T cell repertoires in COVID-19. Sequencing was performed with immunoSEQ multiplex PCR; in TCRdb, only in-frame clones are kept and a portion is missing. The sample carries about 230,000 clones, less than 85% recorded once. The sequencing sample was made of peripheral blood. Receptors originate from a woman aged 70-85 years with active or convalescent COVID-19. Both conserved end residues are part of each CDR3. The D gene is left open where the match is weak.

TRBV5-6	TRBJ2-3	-	TGTGCCAGCAGCTTGGGGGGCAGGGAAGGAACAGATACGCAGTATTTT	CASSLGGREGTDTQYF
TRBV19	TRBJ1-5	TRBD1	TGTGCCAGTAGTCAGCAGGGGGGCGATCAGCCCCAGCATTTT	CASSQQGGDQPQHF
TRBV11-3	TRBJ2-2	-	TGTGCCAGCAGCTACCAGGTGGCGAACACCGGGGAGCTGTTTTTT	CASSYQVANTGELFF
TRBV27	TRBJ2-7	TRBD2	TGTGCCAGCAGTTCACAAAGGGCTAGCGGATACTACGAGCAGTACTTC	CASSSQRASGYYEQYF
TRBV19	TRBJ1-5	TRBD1	TGTGCCACCAACGACAGGGGAAATCAGCCCCAGCATTTT	CATNDRGNQPQHF
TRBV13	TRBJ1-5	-	TGTGCCAGCAGCTTAGGCGGGAGCAATCAGCCCCAGCATTTT	CASSLGGSNQPQHF
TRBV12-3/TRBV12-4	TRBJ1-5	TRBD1	TGTGCCAGCACGACAGGGGTTGTTCAGCCCCAGCATTTT	CASTTGVVQPQHF
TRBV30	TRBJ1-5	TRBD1	TGTGCCTGGAGTGGTCAGGGGGAACAGCCCCAGCATTTT	CAWSGQGEQPQHF
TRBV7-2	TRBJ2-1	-	TGTGCCAGCAGCTCCGACTGGAGCTCCTACAATGAGCAGTTCTTC	CASSSDWSSYNEQFF
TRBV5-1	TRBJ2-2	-	TGCGCCAGCAGCACTACCATGAACACCGGGGAGCTGTTTTTT	CASSTTMNTGELFF
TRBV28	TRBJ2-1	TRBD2	TGTGCCACCACGACTAGCGGGACTCCTCAGTCTTACAATGAGCAGTTCTTC	CATTTSGTPQSYNEQFF
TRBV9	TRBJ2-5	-	TGTGCCAGCAGCGCCCTGGGGGGGCCTAGGGAGACCCAGTACTTC	CASSALGGPRETQYF
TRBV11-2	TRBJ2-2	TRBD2	TGTGCCAGCAGCTGGGGACTAGCGGGAGGAGCCACCGGGGAGCTGTTTTTT	CASSWGLAGGATGELFF
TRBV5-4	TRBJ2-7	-	TGTGCCAGCAGCTTGGATGGCCACGAGCAGTACTTC	CASSLDGHEQYF
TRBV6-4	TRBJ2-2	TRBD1	TGTGCCGCAAGACAGGGGGCCAACACCGGGGAGCTGTTTTTT	CAARQGANTGELFF